The rows below give T cell receptor beta chains drawn from one sample of a study of blood T cell repertoires in COVID-19. Sequencing was performed with immunoSEQ multiplex PCR; in TCRdb, only in-frame clones are kept and a portion is missing. Of about 210,000 clones in the sample, 85% were seen once. The sample taken for sequencing was peripheral blood. These receptors all stem from a woman aged 70-85 years with COVID-19, enrolled during active disease. CDR3s include the opening cysteine and the closing phenylalanine or tryptophan. The D gene is left open where the match is weak. Part of the rows lack a size; the others show once, few, many or a class for expanded clones.

size	J	V	D	length	DNA	CDR3
.	TRBJ1-6	TRBV4-1	TRBD1	16	TGCGCCAGCAGCCAAATAGGGACAGGGAGAAATTCACCCCTCCACTTT	CASSQIGTGRNSPLHF
once	TRBJ1-2	TRBV6-5	.	13	TGTGCCAGCAGTTACTTGGCCAACTATGGCTACACCTTC	CASSYLANYGYTF
.	TRBJ1-2	TRBV4-1	TRBD1	15	TGCGCCAGCAGCCAAGATGCTACAGGGGGCTATGGCTACACCTTC	CASSQDATGGYGYTF
.	TRBJ1-5	TRBV4-3	.	15	TGCGCCAGCAGCCAAGATGGAGGAGGGAATCAGCCCCAGCATTTT	CASSQDGGGNQPQHF
.	TRBJ1-2	TRBV2	.	14	TGTGCCAGCAGCCGGGGGGGCCCGGGGGGTGGCTACACCTTC	CASSRGGPGGGYTF
.	TRBJ2-5	TRBV7-3	.	13	TGTGCCAGCAGCTCGACTGTCCAAGAGACCCAGTACTTC	CASSSTVQETQYF
.	TRBJ1-1	TRBV29-1	.	11	TGCAGCGTTGAGCCGGGACTCGGGGCTTTCTTT	CSVEPGLGAFF
.	TRBJ1-3	TRBV18	.	15	TGTGCCAGCTCACCGAAGACGGAGTCTGGAAACACCATATATTTT	CASSPKTESGNTIYF
.	TRBJ2-1	TRBV19	.	14	TGTGCCAGTAGTATCACCCGTCTTACGGATGAGCAGTTCTTC	CASSITRLTDEQFF
once	TRBJ1-4	TRBV4-3	.	16	TGCGCCAGCAGCCAAGAGTCGCATCTAGATGGCGAAAAACTGTTTTTT	CASSQESHLDGEKLFF
.	TRBJ2-7	TRBV10-3	.	15	TGTGCCATCAGTGAGTCAGGGGACAACCTACGGGAGCAGTACTTC	CAISESGDNLREQYF
.	TRBJ1-5	TRBV7-9	TRBD1	14	TGTGCCAGCAGCTTTGAAGGGGGCTATCAGCCCCAGCATTTT	CASSFEGGYQPQHF
.	TRBJ1-2	TRBV3-1/TRBV3-2	TRBD1	16	TGTGCCAGCAGCCAAGATCGGCCGGGACAGGGTTTTGGCTACACCTTC	CASSQDRPGQGFGYTF
.	TRBJ2-3	TRBV11-2	TRBD2	15	TGTGCCAGCAGCATTAGCGGGATTGGGTCAGATACGCAGTATTTT	CASSISGIGSDTQYF
.	TRBJ2-3	TRBV19	.	14	TGTGCCAGTAGTATATCCCCGGGTTTGGATACGCAGTATTTT	CASSISPGLDTQYF
.	TRBJ1-4	TRBV15	.	16	TGTGCCACCAGCAGAGCGGGGAAAGCAACTAATGAAAAACTGTTTTTT	CATSRAGKATNEKLFF
.	TRBJ1-2	TRBV6-2/TRBV6-3	.	13	TGTGCCAGCAGTTCCAACAGGGTGATGGGCTACACCTTC	CASSSNRVMGYTF
once	TRBJ2-7	TRBV9	TRBD2	17	TGTGCCAGCAGCCCATTGGGACTAGCGGGAGGGTTGGAAGAGCAGTACTTC	CASSPLGLAGGLEEQYF
.	TRBJ2-2	TRBV27	.	14	TGTGCCAGCAGTACTCAGGGGAGAACCGGGGAGCTGTTTTTT	CASSTQGRTGELFF
.	TRBJ1-6	TRBV19	TRBD1	14	TGTGCCAGTAGTGGGACAGGGGGCTCTTCACCCCTCCACTTT	CASSGTGGSSPLHF
.	TRBJ2-1	TRBV15	.	16	TGTGCCACCAGCAGAGAACCGGGACTCGGCTACAATGAGCAGTTCTTC	CATSREPGLGYNEQFF
few	TRBJ2-1	TRBV7-3	TRBD2	15	TGTGCCAGCAGCTTCTATAGCGGGGGGGCCAATGAGCAGTTCTTC	CASSFYSGGANEQFF
.	TRBJ1-2	TRBV6-1	TRBD1	16	TGTGCCAGCAGTGAACAACCGACAGGGTCCTACTATGGCTACACCTTC	CASSEQPTGSYYGYTF
.	TRBJ2-5	TRBV2	TRBD1	15	TGTGCCAGCAGTACCGGACAGGGGATACAAGAGACCCAGTACTTC	CASSTGQGIQETQYF